This T cell receptor (beta chain) stems from a study of lymphopenia after photon versus proton radiotherapy. This clone was seen more than once but under ten times. The V gene lost 6 bases and the J gene lost 0 bases, with 9 bases spanning the gap. Germline V CDR1 and CDR2: MNHNS, SASEGT. This CDR3 spans 13 amino acids. Repertoires were generated with immunoSEQ multiplex PCR, while TCRdb's copy carries only in-frame clones and drops some. Of roughly 40,000 clones in the sample, around 83% were seen once. The source is a woman in her 70s with pancreatic cancer. This rearrangement joins TRBV6-1 to TRBJ2-7, with D possibly matching TRBD2 (5 bases). The material sequenced was peripheral blood, taken from a patient treated with proton-based radiotherapy. The CDR3 is CASRYTSSYEQYF. The CDR3 region has the DNA TGTGCCAGCAGGTACACTAGCTCCTACGAGCAGTACTTC.